The 7 T cell receptor beta chains below all came from one sample that was sequenced in a study of blood T cell repertoires in COVID-19. TCRdb's copy holds only in-frame clones and misses some; the assay was immunoSEQ multiplex PCR. Here the sample spans under 250,000 clones, 65% to 90% being singletons. Sequencing input: peripheral blood. Receptors originate from a human donor in a cohort sampled during active COVID-19.

The CDR3 reads CASSQTITQPASGKGNEQFF. The DNA for the CDR3 is TGCGCCAGCAGCCAAACAATCACTCAACCAGCTAGCGGAAAAGGAAATGAGCAGTTCTTC. J is TRBJ2-1 and V is TRBV4-1; 7 bases are shared with TRBD2. CDR1 MGHRA and CDR2 YSYEKL come from the germline V gene. V trimming: 2 bases; J trimming: 7 bases; junction bases outside the gene matches: 23. The CDR3 length is 20 residues.

This clone was observed once. At one end the junction does not follow the germline gene, possibly because of a read error. The V call is TRBV20-1, the J call TRBJ2-3; 10 bases are shared with TRBD1. The V gene's germline CDR1 is DFQATT and CDR2 SNEGSKA (reference sequence). The length of the CDR3 is 11 residues. CDR3 in DNA: TGCAGTGCTAGAGATCGGGACAGGGGAAATTTT. It translates to CSARDRDRGNF.

This CDR3 reads CASSSRFRGAGEQYF. CDR3 DNA: TGTGCCAGCAGCTCCCGCTTCCGGGGGGCGGGCGAGCAGTACTTC. The chain links TRBV6-5 to TRBJ2-7, with a possible D match to TRBD2 (7 bases). This CDR3 has 15 residues. Germline assignment: CDR1 MNHEY and CDR2 SVGAGI. V lost 6 bases, J lost 6 bases, and 21 bases lay in between.

The gene calls are TRBV5-1 and TRBJ1-2; D ambiguous. This CDR3 contains 14 residues. Trimming pared 0 bases from V and 6 bases from J, leaving 12 bases between. Germline V lookup: CDR1 SGHRS, CDR2 YFSETQ. CDR3 DNA: TGCGCCAGCAGCTTGGGAGCTGGTTTTAATGGCTACACCTTC. Its translation: CASSLGAGFNGYTF.

The chain employs TRBV28 and TRBJ2-5; D is possibly TRBD1 (5 bases). V gave up 5 bases and J gave up 5 bases, with 9 bases separating them. The CDR3 has 12 residues. Looked up from germline, CDR1 is MDHEN and CDR2 is SYDVKM. This CDR3 is CASSRQWETQYF. For the CDR3, the DNA is TGTGCCAGCAGTCGACAGTGGGAGACCCAGTACTTC.

V usage is TRBV11-2 and J usage is TRBJ2-3; TRBD1 might be the D (6 bases). The CDR3 has 15 residues. Trimming took off 1 base at V and 5 bases at J, with 13 bases between the two ends. Germline assignment: CDR1 SGHAT and CDR2 FQNNGV. The CDR3 loop is CASSLVLTGQDTQYF. As DNA, the CDR3 is TGTGCCAGCAGCTTAGTCTTGACAGGCCAAGATACGCAGTATTTT.

This clone was found once. The V call is TRBV27, the J call TRBJ2-1; TRBD2 matches 9 bases. This CDR3 has 15 amino acids. With 4 bases clipped from V and 10 bases from J, the junction kept 11 bases outside the gene matches. The germline CDR1 and CDR2 sequences are MNHEY and SMNVEV (reference sequence). CDR3 nucleotides: TGTGCCAGCAGTTCCGTCATCTCTCTAGCGGGGGAGCAGTTCTTC. It is translated as CASSSVISLAGEQFF.